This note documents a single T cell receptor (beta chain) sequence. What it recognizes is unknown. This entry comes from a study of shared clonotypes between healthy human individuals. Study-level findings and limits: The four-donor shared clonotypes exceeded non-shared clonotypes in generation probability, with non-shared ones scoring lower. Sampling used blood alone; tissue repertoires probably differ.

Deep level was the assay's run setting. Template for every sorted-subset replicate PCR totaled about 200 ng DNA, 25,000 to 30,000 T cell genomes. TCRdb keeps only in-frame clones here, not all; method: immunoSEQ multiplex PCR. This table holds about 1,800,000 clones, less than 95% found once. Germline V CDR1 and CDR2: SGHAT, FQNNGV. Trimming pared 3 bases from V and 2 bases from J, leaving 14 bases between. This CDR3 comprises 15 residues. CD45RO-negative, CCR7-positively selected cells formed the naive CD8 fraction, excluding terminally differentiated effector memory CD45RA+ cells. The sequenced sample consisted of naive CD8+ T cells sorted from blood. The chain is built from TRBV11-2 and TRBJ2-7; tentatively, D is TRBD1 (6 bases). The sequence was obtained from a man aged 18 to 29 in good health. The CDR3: CASSFPVSGAYEQYF. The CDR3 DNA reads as TGTGCCAGCAGCTTCCCGGTCTCAGGGGCCTACGAGCAGTACTTC. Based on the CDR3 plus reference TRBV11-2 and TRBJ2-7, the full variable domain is EAGVAQSPRYKIIEKRQSVAFWCNPISGHATLYWYQQILGQGPKLLIQFQNNGVVDDSQLPKDRFSAERLKGVDSTLKIQPAKLEDSAVYLCASSFPVSGAYEQYFGPGTRLTVT.